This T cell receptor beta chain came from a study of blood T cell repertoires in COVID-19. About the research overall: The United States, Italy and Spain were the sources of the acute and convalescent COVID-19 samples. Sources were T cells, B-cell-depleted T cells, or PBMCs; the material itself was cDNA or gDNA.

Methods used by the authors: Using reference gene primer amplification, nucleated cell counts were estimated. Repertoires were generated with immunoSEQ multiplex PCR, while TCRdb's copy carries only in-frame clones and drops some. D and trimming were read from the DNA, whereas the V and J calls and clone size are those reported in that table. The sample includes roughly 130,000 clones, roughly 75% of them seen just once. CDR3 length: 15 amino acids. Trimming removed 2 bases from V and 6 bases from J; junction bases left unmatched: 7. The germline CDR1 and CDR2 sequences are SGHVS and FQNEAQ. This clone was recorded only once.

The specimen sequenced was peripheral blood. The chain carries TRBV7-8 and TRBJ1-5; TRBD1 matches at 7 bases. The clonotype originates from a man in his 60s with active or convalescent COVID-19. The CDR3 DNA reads TGTGCCAGCAGCTTACCCGGGACAGCACCTCAGCCCCAGCATTTT. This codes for CASSLPGTAPQPQHF.